These 4 T cell receptor beta chains came from one sample sequenced in a study of monozygotic twins with inflammatory bowel disease. TCRdb re-called the 5' RACE reads, yielding one record per CDR3 amino acid sequence without DNA. The sample includes approximately 400,000 distinct CDR3 sequences. Sequences were obtained from blood. The receptors stem from a human donor with ulcerative colitis or Crohn's disease, or a healthy co-twin of an affected twin (not recorded which).

CDR3 protein: CVSSFSGTNTGELFF. The chain links TRBV7-2 to TRBJ2-2; checking the TCRdb D call of TRBD2 is not possible without DNA. CDR1 and CDR2 (germline): SGHTA, FQGNSA. The CDR3 totals 15 residues.

The genes are TRBV4-1 and TRBJ1-1. The CDR3 runs 15 residues. CDR1 is MGHRA and CDR2 is YSYEKL in the germline V gene. The CDR3 sequence: CASSLGRGGDTEAFF.

The rearrangement uses TRBV3-1 and TRBJ2-7; with no DNA, the TCRdb D assignment of TRBD1 cannot be verified. The germline V gene encodes CDR1 LGHDT and CDR2 YNNKEL (reference sequence). This CDR3 region has 15 residues. The CDR3 loop reads CASSLPGRATYEQYF.

The CDR3 protein is CASSQDPTGNSYNEQFF. This rearrangement joins TRBV3-1 to TRBJ2-1. Germline-derived CDR1 and CDR2 are LGHDT and YNNKEL (reference sequence). This CDR3 is built from 17 residues.